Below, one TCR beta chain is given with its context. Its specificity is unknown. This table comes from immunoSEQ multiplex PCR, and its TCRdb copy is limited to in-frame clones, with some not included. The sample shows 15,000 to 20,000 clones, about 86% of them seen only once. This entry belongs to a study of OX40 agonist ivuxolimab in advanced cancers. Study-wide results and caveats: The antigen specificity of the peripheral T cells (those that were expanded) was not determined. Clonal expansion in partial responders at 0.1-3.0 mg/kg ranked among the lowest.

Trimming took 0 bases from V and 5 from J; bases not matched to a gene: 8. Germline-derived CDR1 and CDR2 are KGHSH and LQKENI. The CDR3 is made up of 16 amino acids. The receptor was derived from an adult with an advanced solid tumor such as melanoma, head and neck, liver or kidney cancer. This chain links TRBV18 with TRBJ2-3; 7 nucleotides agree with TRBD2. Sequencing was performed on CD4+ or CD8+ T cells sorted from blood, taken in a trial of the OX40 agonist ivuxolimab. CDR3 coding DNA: TGTGCCAGCTCACCACCGTTCGGGACGGGAGGAGATACGCAGTATTTT. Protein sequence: CASSPPFGTGGDTQYF. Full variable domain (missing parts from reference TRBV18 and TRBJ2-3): NAGVMQNPRHLVRRRGQEARLRCSPMKGHSHVYWYRQLPEEGLKFMVYLQKENIIDESGMPKERFSAEFPKEGPSILRIQQVVRGDSAAYFCASSPPFGTGGDTQYFGPGTRLTVL.